The 4 T cell receptor beta chains reported below all come from one sample, sequenced in a study of read filtering for tumor transcriptome and immune sequencing. From 300 to 450 ng of RNA, a library with molecular barcoded alpha/delta and beta/gamma adaptors was made. TCRdb independently ran MiXCR on the reads; one entry per CDR3 protein. Of about 130,000 distinct CDR3 sequences in the sample, roughly 13% were seen once. Sequencing used a population of CD138-negative cells sorted from bone marrow. Receptors originate from a donor at least 40 years old with multiple myeloma.

On this clonotype itself: This may come from a read error, since a much larger clone is one base off. The CDR3 reads CASGYSAGAGADTQYF. The CDR3 DNA follows: TGTGCCAGCGGTTACTCTGCGGGAGCTGGCGCAGATACGCAGTATTTT. The chain is built from TRBV6-5 and TRBJ2-3; 7 nucleotides line up with TRBD2. The CDR3 sequence is 16 residues long. CDR1 and CDR2 (germline): MNHEY, SVGAGI.

This clonotype was seen many times. This sequence joins TRBV5-1 and TRBJ2-1; either TRBD1 or TRBD2 may supply D (6 bases each). CDR1 and CDR2 from the germline V gene are SGHRS and YFSETQ. Deletions cut 4 bases from V and 7 bases from J, with 15 bases between. CDR3 length: 14 residues. The CDR3 coding sequence is TGCGCCAGCAGCCACCCGGGGGCAGGAAATGAGCAGTTCTTC. Translating gives CASSHPGAGNEQFF.

This clonotype was observed at least ten times. V usage is TRBV10-3 and J usage is TRBJ2-7; D possibly corresponds to TRBD2 (5 bases). The V end lost 3 bases, the J end lost 6 bases, and 18 bases lay between the germline ends. The length of the CDR3 is 15 residues. CDR1 is ENHRY, CDR2 SYGVKD, per germline. CDR3 protein: CAISDPAGMVREQYF. Here the CDR3 DNA reads TGTGCCATCAGTGACCCTGCGGGTATGGTCCGCGAGCAGTACTTC.

Ten or more counts support this clonotype. The chain couples TRBV5-1 to TRBJ1-6; D is unresolved. Per germline, CDR1 SGHRS and CDR2 YFSETQ. The V end was cut by 1 base, the J end by 7 bases, with 9 bases between. The CDR3 consists of 14 residues. The CDR3 loop reads CASSLSHGNSPLHF. The CDR3 coding sequence is TGCGCCAGCAGCTTGAGTCACGGGAATTCACCCCTCCACTTT.